Sequencing of this T cell receptor beta chain was carried out in a study of vaccination and CD4 T cells after COVID-19. In the study overall: The convalescents, six males and four females, included two who were Hispanic. Overlapping spike peptides served as the stimulus for the cells. These peptides came from SARS-CoV-2 and from the common cold coronaviruses HCoV-NL63, HCoV-OC43 and HCoV-229E.

The Oncomine TCR Beta short-read assay sequenced DNA from cultured CD4+ T cells. One entry per CDR3 protein results from TCRdb running MiXCR on the PCR reads. The data contain more than 850 distinct CDR3 sequences, approximately 30% of them singletons. Treatment noted: roughly 11-day PBMC culture with coronavirus spike peptide pools or control peptides (ViraFEST assay). CD4+ T-cell collection from the unexposed donor predated the COVID-19 pandemic (2011-2018). The CDR3 totals 15 residues. With 2 bases clipped from V and 2 bases from J, the junction kept 2 bases outside the gene matches. CDR1 and CDR2 (germline): MDHEN, SYDVKM. As to this clonotype: What it binds is unknown.

Input material: CD4+ T cells from blood, cultured in vitro. The chain employs TRBV28 and TRBJ1-5, with 8 bases identical to TRBD1. The receptor comes from a human donor in good health. CDR3 nucleotide sequence: TGTGCCAGCAGTTTACTGACAGGGGGCAATCAGCCCCAGCATTTT. Protein: CASSLLTGGNQPQHF. Full variable domain (missing parts from reference TRBV28 and TRBJ1-5): DVKVTQSSRYLVKRTGEKVFLECVQDMDHENMFWYRQDPGLGLRLIYFSYDVKMKEKGDIPEGYSVSREKKERFSLILESASTNQTSMYLCASSLLTGGNQPQHFGDGTRLSIL.